The T cell receptor beta chain described here comes from a study of beta chain features in type 1 diabetes. The study reverse transcribed the entire isolated RNA, so it sequenced expressed TCRB transcripts. The table came from immunoSEQ multiplex PCR; TCRdb's copy has only in-frame clones and leaves some out. The repertoire holds some 110,000 clones, roughly 17% seen once, with 2% to 2.5% in the top ten. Worth noting for this clone: Its antigen is undetermined.

Findings and caveats of the study: People with Type 1 diabetes carried modestly yet significantly shorter TCRB CDR3s in all four CD4+ subsets. Among patients, naive, central memory and Treg TCRB repertoires appeared more similar than among healthy donors.

V lost 4 bases to trimming and J lost 2 bases, with 11 bases between them. The CDR3 loop spans 15 amino acids. Germline lookup yields CDR1 LNHDA and CDR2 SQIVND (reference sequence). This chain connects TRBV19 to TRBJ2-2; TRBD2 might be the D (7 bases). The clonotype was recovered from a man between 25 and 39 years old with type 1 diabetes. The sequencing input was central memory CD4+ T cells from blood. This CDR3 is CASSTGGLNTGELFF. CDR3 DNA: TGTGCCAGTAGTACCGGGGGGCTAAACACCGGGGAGCTGTTTTTT.